This T cell receptor (beta chain) was obtained from a study of tumor and adjacent non-tumor tissue in lung cancer. Study as a whole: Patients were aged about 30 to 85, nine to eleven men and about five women, stage I to III.

On this clonotype itself: The target antigen is unknown.

After removal of 0 bases from V and 7 bases from J, the junction contained 15 bases not matched to a gene. Per germline, CDR1 DFQATT and CDR2 SNEGSKA (reference sequence). The CDR3 is 16 amino acids. Regarding the study as a whole: Compared with tumor, normal lung showed significantly lower TCR diversity.

No cell sorting was done before RNA was extracted from the tissue. The normal lung tissue was taken more than 3 cm from the tumor edge. Three rounds of nested PCR, following a modified ARM-PCR protocol, produced the TCRbeta library. TCRdb recomputed calls from the multiplex PCR reads with MiXCR, one row per CDR3 protein. The sample records some 100,000 distinct CDR3 sequences, 65% being singletons. Sequenced sample: distant non-tumor lung tissue. This clonotype originated in a man younger than 45 with non-small cell lung cancer. J is TRBJ2-7 and V is TRBV20-1; 7 positions match TRBD2. The CDR3 DNA reads TGCAGTGCTAGAGATCACAAAGCGGGGACCCTGTGGGAGCAGTACTTC. This encodes CSARDHKAGTLWEQYF.